This T cell receptor (beta chain) was captured in a study of identical twins. TCRdb reprocessed the 5' RACE reads via MiXCR and lists one record per CDR3 protein. Found here are under 800,000 distinct CDR3 sequences, around 21% of them singletons; the top ten hold about 4.3%. This clonotype was observed a handful of times. CDR3 length equals 14 residues. Germline trimming cut 4 bases from V and 7 bases from J; bases unmatched to any gene: 12. Germline V gene data show CDR1 as SQVTM and CDR2 as ANQGSEA. The same sample was also used in a study of T cells expressing NK-cell markers. As reported in that work: In several donors, dominant clonotypes made up 28.3-60.1% of CD3+CD56-NKG2C+ cells.

The specimen was PBMCs. The clonotype originates from a woman younger than 30 in good health. The rearrangement links TRBV29-1 to TRBJ2-5, with 7 bases aligning to TRBD2. The CDR3 reads CSVVGGRGFGTQYF. In DNA, the CDR3 is TGCAGCGTTGTGGGGGGGAGAGGGTTTGGGACCCAGTACTTC.